Listed here is a single T cell receptor beta chain. The CDR3 consists of 15 residues. CDR1 LNHDA and CDR2 SQIVND come from the germline V gene (reference sequence). Trimming removed 1 base from V and 6 bases from J, with 13 bases in between. The source of the sample is a study of blood T cell repertoires in COVID-19. Study-wide context: Donors in the United States, Italy and Spain gave samples during acute or convalescent COVID-19. In each case, the material was cDNA or gDNA derived from T cells, B-cell-depleted T cells, or PBMCs.

Sequencing was performed with immunoSEQ multiplex PCR; in TCRdb, only in-frame clones are kept and a portion is missing. Of roughly 120,000 clones listed, about 85% are singletons. Sequenced: peripheral blood. This TCR derives from a man aged 35 to 55 with acute or convalescent COVID-19. This chain connects TRBV19 to TRBJ1-5, with D tentatively TRBD1 (6 bases). The CDR3 nucleotides are TGTGCCAGTAGTATAGGATGGGGGGGCGGTCAGCCCCAGCATTTT. This encodes CASSIGWGGGQPQHF.